A selection of T cell receptor beta chains follows, all from one sample in a study of blood T cell repertoires in COVID-19. Some clones are missing from TCRdb's copy, which holds only in-frame ones; the method was immunoSEQ multiplex PCR. The table records around 250,000 clones, roughly nine tenths of them present only once. The sample taken for sequencing was peripheral blood. These receptors all stem from a man in his sixties with acute or convalescent COVID-19. Both conserved end residues are part of each CDR3. D genes are given only for firm matches. Expanded clones get a size class; other rows say once, few or many, or leave the size out.

clone size | J gene | V gene | CDR3 length | D gene | CDR3 protein | CDR3 DNA
NA | TRBJ1-2 | TRBV6-2/TRBV6-3 | 12 | NA | CASSSSPDGYTF | TGTGCCAGCAGTTCCTCGCCGGATGGCTACACCTTC
NA | TRBJ2-1 | TRBV5-6 | 15 | TRBD2 | CASRYGTSGSGEQFF | TGTGCCAGCAGGTACGGGACTAGCGGGAGTGGCGAGCAGTTCTTC
NA | TRBJ1-2 | TRBV9 | 14 | NA | CASSVDWGEDGYTF | TGTGCCAGCAGCGTAGATTGGGGGGAGGATGGCTACACCTTC
NA | TRBJ2-7 | TRBV19 | 16 | TRBD2 | CASSIFNPSGSYEQYF | TGTGCCAGTAGTATTTTTAACCCTAGCGGATCCTACGAGCAGTACTTC
NA | TRBJ1-2 | TRBV2 | 14 | NA | CASSEAGQGLGYTF | TGTGCCAGCAGTGAAGCGGGGCAGGGTCTAGGCTACACCTTC
NA | TRBJ2-1 | TRBV7-2 | 16 | TRBD2 | CASSPRLADSYNEQFF | TGTGCCAGCAGCCCCCGACTAGCGGACTCCTACAATGAGCAGTTCTTC
NA | TRBJ2-3 | TRBV19 | 16 | TRBD1 | CASSSKGQRNTDTQYF | TGTGCCAGTAGTTCGAAGGGACAGAGGAACACAGATACGCAGTATTTT
NA | TRBJ2-1 | TRBV7-3 | 15 | NA | CASSPLGGGYNEQFF | TGTGCCAGCAGCCCCCTCGGGGGTGGGTACAATGAGCAGTTCTTC
NA | TRBJ2-1 | TRBV10-3 | 16 | TRBD2 | CAIRGTSGSSDNEQFF | TGTGCCATCAGGGGCACTAGCGGGAGTTCTGACAATGAGCAGTTCTTC
NA | TRBJ1-2 | TRBV5-8 | 14 | NA | CASSSPGRDYGYTF | TGTGCCAGCAGCTCCCCGGGGAGGGACTATGGCTACACCTTC
NA | TRBJ2-1 | TRBV7-7 | 14 | NA | CASSPDRLYNEQFF | TGTGCTAGCAGCCCGGACAGATTATACAATGAGCAGTTCTTC
NA | TRBJ2-7 | TRBV7-9 | 14 | NA | CASSHGGQGYEQYF | TGTGCCAGCAGCCACGGGGGGCAGGGTTACGAGCAGTACTTC
few | TRBJ1-1 | TRBV28 | 14 | NA | CASSSPGRDTEAFF | TGTGCCAGCAGCTCCCCTGGGAGGGACACTGAAGCTTTCTTT
NA | TRBJ2-7 | TRBV27 | 13 | NA | CASSIPVNYEQYF | TGTGCCAGCAGCATTCCGGTTAACTACGAGCAGTACTTC
NA | TRBJ2-3 | TRBV6-5 | 14 | NA | CASSYRDSTDTQYF | TGTGCCAGCAGTTATCGGGATAGCACAGATACGCAGTATTTT
NA | TRBJ1-2 | TRBV10-3 | 15 | TRBD1 | CAISAPGTGIYGYTF | TGTGCCATCAGTGCACCCGGGACAGGGATCTATGGCTACACCTTC
NA | TRBJ1-4 | TRBV29-1 | 13 | TRBD1 | CSVPTGAGEQLFF | TGCAGCGTCCCGACAGGGGCAGGAGAGCAACTGTTTTTT
NA | TRBJ2-3 | TRBV14 | 16 | TRBD2 | CASSHVLAGGEDTQYF | TGTGCCAGCAGCCACGTACTAGCGGGAGGGGAAGATACGCAGTATTTT
once | TRBJ2-7 | TRBV10-2 | 14 | NA | CASSDRGFSYEQYF | TGCGCCAGCAGTGACAGGGGCTTCTCCTACGAGCAGTACTTC
NA | TRBJ2-1 | TRBV3-1/TRBV3-2 | 14 | NA | CASALTAPYNEQFF | TGTGCCAGCGCGCTCACAGCCCCCTACAATGAGCAGTTCTTC
NA | TRBJ2-7 | TRBV3-1/TRBV3-2 | 14 | NA | CASSQRETNYEQYF | TGTGCCAGCAGCCAACGGGAGACTAACTACGAGCAGTACTTC
NA | TRBJ2-1 | TRBV5-1 | 16 | TRBD1 | CASSLGVGTAYNEQFF | TGCGCCAGCAGCTTGGGAGTAGGGACAGCTTACAATGAGCAGTTCTTC
few | TRBJ1-2 | TRBV6-5 | 15 | TRBD1 | CASSPNPGGSDGYTF | TGTGCCAGCAGTCCTAATCCAGGGGGCTCAGATGGCTACACCTTC
NA | TRBJ1-1 | TRBV4-3 | 17 | NA | CASSQDWGRGKDTEAFF | TGCGCCAGCAGCCAAGATTGGGGCAGGGGAAAGGACACTGAAGCTTTCTTT
NA | TRBJ1-5 | TRBV5-1 | 13 | TRBD1 | CASSQGANQPQHF | TGCGCCAGCAGTCAGGGGGCAAATCAGCCCCAGCATTTT